The T cell receptor (beta chain) described here comes from a study of sequential checkpoint blockade in melanoma. Across the study: Arm A got nivolumab then ipilimumab; arm B the reverse, 1:1. Both treatment sequences were followed by maintenance nivolumab.

Generated by immunoSEQ multiplex PCR, the TCRdb table keeps only in-frame clones and is missing some. The data contain approximately 11,000 clones, roughly 50% of them seen just once; the ten biggest clones take up roughly 16%. As to treatment: randomized to nivolumab then ipilimumab (arm A) or the reverse (arm B). None of the patients previously received DNA-damaging chemotherapy. Sorted cells were live CD3+CD8+, lacking CD19 and CD56, from PBMCs. Germline V CDR1 and CDR2: MNHEY, SMNVEV (reference sequence). Trimming at V came to 6 bases and at J to 3 bases, leaving 6 bases not matched to a gene. The length of the CDR3 is 14 residues.

The sample here was CD8+ T cells sorted from blood (inferred from file names), taken from a patient given nivolumab and ipilimumab in sequence. The chain couples TRBV27 to TRBJ2-7, with TRBD1 matching over 9 bases. The sequence derives from a human donor with melanoma. This chain's CDR3 is CASRIGTGSYEQYF. CDR3 sequence (DNA): TGTGCCAGCAGGATCGGGACAGGGAGCTACGAGCAGTACTTC.